This note documents a single T cell receptor (beta chain) sequence. Its antigen is unknown. This PCR relied on a set of 60 Vbeta primers and 13 Jbeta primers. Generated by immunoSEQ multiplex PCR, the TCRdb table keeps only in-frame clones and is missing some. The sample yields under 200,000 clones, around 80% seen once. V gave up 7 bases and J gave up 7 bases, with 15 bases separating them. The CDR3 consists of 13 residues. Germline CDR1 and CDR2: SNHLY and FYNNEI. The sample comes from a study of cytomegalovirus exposure and HLA in healthy donors. Study results and caveats: Serostatus for CMV was the only available immune exposure information. Using a false discovery rate of 0.05, a later analysis showed that approximately 18,000 TCR beta sequences were associated with HLA alleles.

V usage is TRBV2 and J usage is TRBJ2-3, with D possibly being TRBD1 (5 bases). This sequence originates from a woman between 35 and 50 years old in good health and CMV-seronegative. The specimen was PBMCs. CDR3 sequence (DNA): TGTGCCAGCAATCTGGGGCTGCCGAATACGCAGTATTTT. Amino acid sequence: CASNLGLPNTQYF.